This TCR beta chain was obtained from a study of blood T cells in healthy people across ages (dated by TCRdb to the mid-2010s). In terms of the full investigation: In model experiments, roughly one uniquely barcoded TCR beta cDNA molecule per two T cells was captured by template switching. Using the same blood draw, the study looked at two additional independent replicas of 1 million unique cDNA reads for two donors, one aged 18 to 30 and the other aged 80 or older. Age-related changes in TCR beta repertoire diversity were measured in the study by deep sequencing normalized with unique cDNA molecular identifiers. To avoid experimental bias, donors of different ages were distributed randomly across sequencing lanes. The donors were divided into four age groups: young (average around 15 years), middle-aged (approximately 39), aged (under 70) and long-lived (roughly 88).

The library was obtained by 5' RACE. The sample was run on an Illumina HiSeq 2500. The second PCR ran for roughly 7 to 12 cycles and used a J-beta primer mix along with a sample-barcoded 5' primer. A template-switch 5' adaptor carrying 12 random nucleotides introduced a unique molecular identifier onto each TCR beta cDNA molecule. Each sample yielded at least 3 million CDR3-containing paired-end reads. First-strand cDNA synthesis was performed from all RNA using the Mint cDNA synthesis kit, with priming by a TRBC-specific oligonucleotide. Following uracil-DNA glycosylase treatment, a first 18-cycle PCR with universal primers M1SS and BC2_uni_R was performed on all cDNA. Per the original workflow: Normalization of each sample was performed by random selection of 1 million high-quality reads, each carrying a distinct molecular identifier. Reads with shared molecular identifiers were discarded instead of being binned into consensus sequences. MiTCR, with a Q25 quality threshold and the strictest error-elimination algorithm, was used for CDR3 identification, clonotype clustering and error correction. A nonparametric unseen species model with Euler transformation was used to estimate a lower bound on total TCR beta diversity. The public reads were quality trimmed at Q25 with fastp and then assembled into clones with MiXCR by TCRdb, keeping productive beta chains. Here each entry gathers all rows of one CDR3 protein and keeps the most common genes and DNA. The V and J calls were not made by the authors but by TCRdb's processing. The sample table records around 650,000 distinct CDR3 sequences; about 32% of these occur just once. The ten largest clones capture approximately 15% of the sample.

Donors were a few dozen systemically healthy Caucasian individuals from Russia aged roughly 6 to 90 years. Each donor gave 9 to 10 milliliters of peripheral blood, collected into EDTA-treated Vacutainer tubes. PBMCs were isolated by Ficoll-Paque density-gradient centrifugation, with at least 7 million obtained per sample. Total RNA was extracted from PBMCs with Trizol reagent, with at least 5.5 micrograms obtained per sample. For every donor, flow cytometry on a PBMC aliquot measured the percentage of naive CD45RAhigh/CD27high T cells. This clonotype was observed at least ten times. The antigen this receptor binds is unknown. Per-base quality was not reported, and no clone a single base away is much larger than it. Paper-wide results and their limitations: There was a strong correlation between observed TCR beta diversity and the percentage of naive T cells measured by flow cytometry. Observed TCR beta diversity per million T cells fell roughly linearly with age, and a significant reduction was already apparent by age around 40. Bulk unsorted PBMC profiling prevented conclusive comparison of naive and antigen-experienced compartments. Compared with the aged group, more naive CD4+ T cells, fewer expanded clones and increased TCR diversity were shown by the long-lived group, suggesting age selection. Total diversity estimates from one million sequenced T cells were considered lower bounds and underestimates. The CMV infection status of donors was not known, potentially confounding age-related changes in expanded clonotypes.

From cysteine to phenylalanine, the CDR3 is 18 amino acids long. Left in the record is the CDR3 DNA by itself, 54 bases read in frame from the first base. From a lookup of the germline V gene, CDR1 and CDR2 are SGHRS and YFSETQ. V loses 0 bases, J loses 5 bases, and the germline ends lie 23 bases apart. This TCR was sampled from a woman older than 75 in good health. Donor details come from another sample of the same person, matched by shared clones. Sequencing used blood. Here the chain combines TRBV5-1 and TRBJ2-5; TRBD1 might be the D gene, on 6 matching bases. In nucleotide form, the sequence is TGCGCCAGCAGCTTGGGGACCTACGGACAGAAGGTTCGTGAGACCCAGTACTTC. It encodes CASSLGTYGQKVRETQYF.